Each of the 5 T cell receptor beta chains below was sequenced from the same sample in a study of OX40 agonist ivuxolimab in advanced cancers. The table came from immunoSEQ multiplex PCR; TCRdb's copy has only in-frame clones and leaves some out. The data contain fewer than 95,000 clones, 90% to 95% of them singletons. Sequencing was performed on CD4+ or CD8+ T cells sorted from blood, taken in a trial of the OX40 agonist ivuxolimab. The receptors come from an adult with an advanced solid tumor such as melanoma, head and neck, liver or kidney cancer.

Only one count was recorded for this clone. This chain joins TRBV2 and TRBJ1-4; D is undetermined. Germline V CDR1 and CDR2: SNHLY, FYNNEI. V gave up 3 bases and J gave up 2 bases, with 10 bases separating them. CDR3 length: 15 residues. The CDR3 here is CASSDREVTNEKLFF. As DNA, the CDR3 is TGTGCCAGCAGTGACCGGGAGGTTACTAATGAAAAACTGTTTTTT.

V is TRBV19 and J is TRBJ1-1; D perhaps matches TRBD1 (5 bases). The CDR3 spans 14 residues. Trimming removed 1 base from V and 4 bases from J, with 10 bases in between. Germline assignment: CDR1 LNHDA and CDR2 SQIVND (reference sequence). The CDR3 is CASSIGAGSTEAFF. The CDR3 DNA reads as TGTGCCAGTAGTATAGGGGCAGGGAGCACTGAAGCTTTCTTT.

The rearrangement uses TRBV28 and TRBJ2-5; 8 bases line up with TRBD1. The CDR3 contains 15 residues. V trimming: 6 bases; J trimming: 0 bases; junction bases outside the gene matches: 6. The germline V gene encodes CDR1 MDHEN and CDR2 SYDVKM. The CDR3 region has the DNA TGTGCCAGCAGCCCCGACAGGGGAAACCAAGAGACCCAGTACTTC. Its protein is CASSPDRGNQETQYF.

This clone occurred once. The chain links TRBV11-2 to TRBJ2-1, with 11 bases matching TRBD2. Germline trimming cut 5 bases from V and 7 bases from J; bases unmatched to any gene: 7. Per the germline V gene, CDR1 is SGHAT and CDR2 is FQNNGV. The CDR3 contains 15 residues. CDR3 residues: CASSALAGVGNEQFF. The DNA for the CDR3 is TGTGCCAGCAGCGCACTAGCGGGAGTCGGAAATGAGCAGTTCTTC.

This clone occurred once. V gene TRBV9 combines with J gene TRBJ1-3, with 8 positions matching TRBD1. The trim removed 0 bases at V and 3 bases at J, leaving 8 bases unmatched. This CDR3 region has 17 residues. CDR1 SGDLS and CDR2 YYNGEE come from the germline V gene. CDR3 sequence: CASSVGGQGAYGNTIYF. The DNA of the CDR3 is TGTGCCAGCAGCGTAGGGGGCCAGGGGGCTTATGGAAACACCATATATTTT. Using reference TRBV9 and TRBJ1-3 for the parts outside the CDR3, the full variable domain is DSGVTQTPKHLITATGQRVTLRCSPRSGDLSVYWYQQSLDQGLQFLIQYYNGEERAKGNILERFSAQQFPDLHSELNLSSLELGDSALYFCASSVGGQGAYGNTIYFGEGSWLTVV.